This T cell receptor beta chain stems from a study of OX40 agonist ivuxolimab in advanced cancers. Study-wide results and caveats: There was clonal expansion of CD4+ and CD8+ blood T cells by week 6 at 0.1 to 3.0 mg/kg.

The repertoire was sequenced with immunoSEQ multiplex PCR; TCRdb's copy has only in-frame clones and lacks some. The data hold about 81,000 clones, with more than 80% observed a single time. Autoimmune disease history or systemic immunosuppression was exclusionary. This clone was counted a few times. Its specificity is not known. The sample here was CD4+ or CD8+ T cells sorted from blood, taken in a trial of the OX40 agonist ivuxolimab. This receptor was obtained from an adult with an advanced solid tumor such as melanoma, head and neck, liver or kidney cancer.

The CDR3 region is CASSLLVQGGGGYTF. For the CDR3, the DNA is TGCGCCAGCAGCCTTCTGGTACAGGGGGGCGGTGGCTACACCTTC. This chain uses TRBV4-1 with TRBJ1-2; 8 positions agree with TRBD1. V was clipped by 4 bases and J by 7 bases; unmatched bases: 11. Germline V gives CDR1 MGHRA, CDR2 YSYEKL. The CDR3 is 15 residues long.